The present TCR beta chain was sequenced within a study of shared T cell receptors in the human thymus. The protocol was immunoSEQ multiplex PCR, while the TCRdb copy is restricted to in-frame clones and leaves out a portion. The sample yields 500,000 to 850,000 clones, about 90% seen once. Germline lookup yields CDR1 SGHTA and CDR2 FQGNSA. V shed 1 base and J 3 bases; nucleotides not matched to a gene: 6. This CDR3 has 16 amino acids. The same data also went into a second study, on human thymus T cells.

This rearrangement joins TRBV7-2 to TRBJ2-1, with 7 bases matching TRBD2. What was sequenced was thymocytes. This receptor was obtained from a boy younger than two with a congenital heart defect. The CDR3 protein is CASSLGGRAIYNEQFF. DNA for the CDR3: TGTGCCAGCAGCTTAGGAGGGAGGGCCATCTACAATGAGCAGTTCTTC.